This TCR beta chain was recorded in a study of blood T cell repertoires in COVID-19. Study-level background: COVID-19 samples, acute and convalescent, were from the United States, Italy and Spain. From T cells, B-cell-depleted T cells, or PBMCs came the material, which was cDNA or gDNA.

Only in-frame clones appear in the TCRdb table, and some are missing; sequencing was by immunoSEQ multiplex PCR. Of under 20,000 clones in the sample, approximately 85% are singletons; the top ten hold around 30%. The CDR3 loop spans 13 amino acids. The V gene's germline CDR1 is SGHNT and CDR2 YENEEA. Between the trimmed V and J ends, which lost 1 base and 3 bases, there was a span of 6 bases. The sample was peripheral blood. The sequence was obtained from a human donor with active COVID-19. The donor label of this sample is uncertain. The chain carries TRBV11-3 and TRBJ2-5, with D hard to call. The CDR3 bases are TGTGCCAGCAGCTTAGGAGGAGAAGAGACCCAGTACTTC. It specifies CASSLGGEETQYF.